The 6 T cell receptor beta chains listed next were all sequenced from one sample in a study of coeliac disease. The data were produced by immunoSEQ multiplex PCR, yet TCRdb's version contains in-frame clones alone and is incomplete. There are several thousand clones in the sample; around 70% occur only once, and roughly 6% lies in the top ten. Sequencing input: lamina propria lymphocytes from the gut. These TCRs come from a man under 40 with celiac disease.

Only a few counts were recorded for this clone. For the CDR3, the DNA is TGTGCCAGCAGCGCAGGGACAGGGGGCGACGTGGAGACCCAGTACTTC. Its translation: CASSAGTGGDVETQYF. The V gene is TRBV9, the J gene TRBJ2-5, with 12 positions matching TRBD1. V trimming: 3 bases; J trimming: 5 bases; junction bases outside the gene matches: 8. The germline CDR1 and CDR2 sequences are SGDLS and YYNGEE. The CDR3 spans 16 residues.

The genes are TRBV7-2 and TRBJ2-3, with 14 bases fitting TRBD2. Germline V gives CDR1 SGHTA, CDR2 FQGNSA. Germline trimming cut 4 bases from V and 4 bases from J; bases unmatched to any gene: 10. The CDR3 sequence is 18 residues long. CDR3 in amino acids: CASSSRGTSGSGADTQYF. CDR3 sequence (DNA): TGTGCCAGCAGCTCACGGGGGACTAGCGGGAGTGGTGCAGATACGCAGTATTTT.

The chain couples TRBV9 to TRBJ2-5; 14 positions agree with TRBD2. The J segment lost 5 bases and the V segment lost 4 bases, leaving 13 bases of the junction unmatched. The germline V gene encodes CDR1 SGDLS and CDR2 YYNGEE. This CDR3 has 18 residues. The CDR3 protein is CASSSPRTSGGSGETQYF. In nucleotides, the CDR3 is TGTGCCAGCAGCTCCCCCAGGACTAGCGGGGGGAGTGGGGAGACCCAGTACTTC.

The gene calls are TRBV27 and TRBJ2-1; 7 positions match TRBD2. With V trimmed by 3 bases and J by 7 bases, 0 bases remained unmatched. The germline V gene has CDR1 MNHEY and CDR2 SMNVEV (reference sequence). The CDR3 has 12 residues. CDR3 coding DNA: TGTGCCAGCAGTTTGGGGGGGAATGAGCAGTTCTTC. Translating it yields CASSLGGNEQFF.

The chain combines TRBV9 with TRBJ1-3; D gene ambiguous. Germline CDR1 SGDLS, CDR2 YYNGEE. The CDR3 totals 14 residues. Trimming took off 0 bases at V and 2 bases at J, with 6 bases between the two ends. The CDR3 reads CASSVGGTGNTIYF. The CDR3 coding sequence is TGTGCCAGCAGCGTAGGAGGGACTGGAAACACCATATATTTT.

The chain has TRBV11-2 and TRBJ2-3; D might be TRBD2 (6 bases). The CDR3 covers 15 residues. Trimming cost V 5 bases and J 7 bases, with 19 bases left between them. Germline values: CDR1 SGHAT, CDR2 FQNNGV. The CDR3 reads CASSPGRGGRNTQYF. CDR3 bases: TGTGCCAGCAGCCCAGGCCGTGGTGGGAGGAATACGCAGTATTTT.